The 30 T cell receptor beta chains in this list originate from one sample, sequenced in a study of cytomegalovirus exposure and HLA in healthy donors (dated by TCRdb to 2015 to 2018). Libraries were constructed by the immunoSEQ multiplex PCR assay. For the multiplex PCR, a mixture combining 60 forward primers for TCR Vbeta segments and 13 reverse primers for TCR Jbeta segments was used. TCRdb's version of the immuneACCESS table is confined to in-frame rearrangements and falls short of the full clone set. An unresolved V gene accounts for under half of the shortfall where checked; the remainder is of unknown origin. This sample's table has entries for some 120,000 clones. Roughly 2% of the sample is held by the ten biggest clonotypes. Sequencing used PBMCs. All receptors come from a woman aged 55-70 years in good health and CMV-seronegative.

The chain couples TRBV28 to TRBJ1-1; D unresolved. The CDR3 runs 15 residues. V dropped 10 bases and J dropped 3 bases, with 21 bases sitting between them. Germline values: CDR1 MDHEN, CDR2 SYDVKM. The CDR3 nucleotides are TGTGCCACTTCAAAAACGGAGGCTTTGCACACTGAAGCTTTCTTT. It is translated as CATSKTEALHTEAFF.

The chain has TRBV10-3 and TRBJ1-1; a weak D match, TRBD1 (5 bases). The germline CDR1 and CDR2 sequences are ENHRY and SYGVKD. The V end lost 10 bases, the J end lost 3 bases, and 12 bases lay between the germline ends. This CDR3 has 12 amino acids. This chain's CDR3 is CATTGGDTEAFF. In DNA form, the CDR3 reads TGTGCCACAACCGGGGGGGACACTGAAGCTTTCTTT.

The chain is built from TRBV10-3 and TRBJ2-7; D uncertain. CDR3 size: 16 residues. Trimming shortened V by 3 bases and J by 0 bases, and 15 bases separated the two germline ends. Germline CDR1 reads ENHRY; CDR2 reads SYGVKD. Written as DNA, the CDR3 is TGTGCCATCAGTGATGCTGGGCTAACGAGCTCCTACGAGCAGTACTTC. Translation gives CAISDAGLTSSYEQYF.

The rearrangement links TRBV7-9 to TRBJ2-5; maybe TRBD2 (6 bases). V gave up 3 bases and J gave up 5 bases, with 13 bases separating them. CDR1 is SEHNR, CDR2 FQNEAQ, per germline (reference sequence). The CDR3 is 14 amino acids. The CDR3 loop is CASSLGGAWETQYF. The CDR3 nucleotides are TGTGCCAGCAGCTTGGGAGGCGCGTGGGAGACCCAGTACTTC.

For the CDR3, the DNA is TGTGCCAGCAGTGAACCCACAGGGGGTGAGCCCCAGCATTTT. Its translation is CASSEPTGGEPQHF. This rearrangement joins TRBV2 to TRBJ1-5; 8 positions match TRBD1. After removal of 2 bases from V and 8 bases from J, the junction contained 5 bases not matched to a gene. From germline, CDR1 is SNHLY and CDR2 FYNNEI. The CDR3 contains 14 residues.

The chain joins TRBV4-2 to TRBJ1-6, with D maybe TRBD1 (5 bases). Germline values: CDR1 LGHNA, CDR2 YNFKEQ. Trimming removed 0 bases at V and 6 bases at J, with 12 bases between. This CDR3 spans 16 amino acids. CDR3 region: CASSQEAQVVNSPLHF. The CDR3 DNA is TGTGCCAGCAGCCAAGAGGCACAGGTAGTTAATTCACCCCTCCACTTT.

This chain uses TRBV5-5 with TRBJ1-5; tentative D call: TRBD1 (5 bases). The CDR3 is made up of 16 amino acids. The germline V and J ends were trimmed by 4 bases and 2 bases, with 16 bases remaining between them. CDR1 and CDR2 from the germline V gene are SGHKS and YYEKEE (reference sequence). The DNA for the CDR3 is TGTGCCAGCAGCCTCCTCGGGACGGGGGGCAATCAGCCCCAGCATTTT. Translating it yields CASSLLGTGGNQPQHF.

The chain is built from TRBV28 and TRBJ1-2, with 8 nucleotides matching TRBD1. This CDR3 contains 15 residues. V dropped 1 base and J dropped 8; count of bases not matched to a gene: 9. Per the germline V gene, CDR1 is MDHEN and CDR2 is SYDVKM. The CDR3 protein is CASSLSGGQGGGYTF. The CDR3 DNA reads as TGTGCCAGCAGTTTATCTGGCGGACAGGGAGGCGGCTACACCTTC.

The rearrangement links TRBV27 to TRBJ1-2, with 12 bases that match TRBD1. Germline assignment: CDR1 MNHEY and CDR2 SMNVEV (reference sequence). CDR3 size: 15 residues. V shed 3 bases, J shed 8 bases, and the junction held 7 bases outside the gene matches. The CDR3 DNA is TGTGCCAGCAGTTTGGGGACAGGGGGCATGGGCGGCTACACCTTC. The encoded protein is CASSLGTGGMGGYTF.

The chain recombines TRBV28 with TRBJ1-1; D is uncertain. This CDR3 contains 13 residues. V lost 2 bases and J 6 bases, leaving 10 bases between the germline ends. Per the germline V gene, CDR1 is MDHEN and CDR2 is SYDVKM. The CDR3 loop is CASSLKVRAEAFF. The CDR3 region has the DNA TGTGCCAGCAGTTTAAAGGTCCGGGCTGAAGCTTTCTTT.

The chain joins TRBV6-1 to TRBJ2-7; D is possibly TRBD1 (6 bases). Trimming removed 6 bases at V and 2 bases at J, with 8 bases between. The length of the CDR3 is 12 residues. Germline V gene sequence: CDR1 MNHNS, CDR2 SASEGT. CDR3 in DNA: TGTGCCAGCAGGGGGGCGGCCTACGAGCAGTACTTC. Residues: CASRGAAYEQYF.

The chain combines TRBV19 with TRBJ1-1; maybe TRBD1 (6 bases). V lost 5 bases and J lost 6, with 16 bases in between. CDR3 length: 14 residues. CDR1 and CDR2 (germline): LNHDA, SQIVND (reference sequence). The CDR3 loop reads CASSLLTGMAEAFF. The CDR3 bases are TGTGCCAGTAGTTTACTGACAGGTATGGCTGAAGCTTTCTTT.

The rearrangement uses TRBV7-9 and TRBJ2-5; TRBD1 aligns across 10 bases. TRBJ2-7 explains the end of the DNA better; the J call may be wrong. This CDR3 is 16 amino acids long. The germline V gene has CDR1 SEHNR and CDR2 FQNEAQ (reference sequence). The DNA of the CDR3 is TGTGCCAGCAGCAAATCAATGACAGGGGGCAGGCACGAGCAGTACTTC. Its protein product is CASSKSMTGGRHEQYF.

The DNA of the CDR3 is TGTGCCAGCAGCTTCGAGGGAAGGTGGGTAGAAGCTTTCTTT. This translates into CASSFEGRWVEAFF. The rearrangement joins TRBV7-2 to TRBJ1-1; D remains unclear. The V end was cut by 3 bases, the J end by 8 bases, with 16 bases between. Germline CDR1 and CDR2: SGHTA and FQGNSA. The CDR3 has 14 residues.

The CDR3 nucleotides are TGCAGCGCCCTACTACAGGGGTTTGGGGGTCAAGAGACCCAGTACTTC. This codes for CSALLQGFGGQETQYF. The chain couples TRBV29-1 to TRBJ2-5, with 7 bases lining up with TRBD1. The CDR3 covers 16 residues. Trimming took 7 bases from V and 2 from J; bases not matched to a gene: 16. CDR1 and CDR2 from the germline V gene are SQVTM and ANQGSEA.

The rearrangement joins TRBV4-2 to TRBJ2-6; D gene ambiguous. Germline V gives CDR1 LGHNA, CDR2 YNFKEQ. Trimming removed 0 bases from V and 4 bases from J, with 7 bases in between. CDR3 size: 15 residues. The CDR3, as DNA: TGTGCCAGCAGCCAAGAATGGGCGGGGGCCAACGTCCTGACTTTC. Its protein product is CASSQEWAGANVLTF.

The chain combines TRBV6-5 with TRBJ2-7, with TRBD2 identical over 9 bases. With 0 bases clipped from V and 2 bases from J, the junction kept 5 bases outside the gene matches. The CDR3 is made up of 16 amino acids. CDR1 MNHEY and CDR2 SVGAGI come from the germline V gene. The CDR3 spells CASSYSFLAGPYEQYF. The DNA of the CDR3 is TGTGCCAGCAGTTACTCGTTCCTAGCGGGGCCCTACGAGCAGTACTTC.

This sequence joins TRBV30 and TRBJ2-7, with TRBD2 as a possible D gene (5 bases). Germline V gene lookup returns CDR1 GTSNPN and CDR2 SVGIG (reference sequence). The CDR3 contains 14 residues. V lost 2 bases to trimming and J lost 3 bases, with 14 bases between them. CDR3 nucleotides: TGTGCCTGGAGTATCTCGGGGTCTGACTACGAGCAGTACTTC. As protein: CAWSISGSDYEQYF.

The chain joins TRBV7-9 to TRBJ1-1; TRBD1 aligns across 7 bases. The CDR3 has 14 amino acids. Germline V gene lookup returns CDR1 SEHNR and CDR2 FQNEAQ (reference sequence). Germline trimming cut 3 bases from V and 7 bases from J; bases unmatched to any gene: 8. DNA for the CDR3: TGTGCCAGCAGCTTTCGGACAGGTAAAGGTGAAGCTTTCTTT. It translates to CASSFRTGKGEAFF.

The V and J genes are TRBV5-4 and TRBJ2-7; TRBD1 is a possible D gene (6 bases). The V end was cut by 0 bases, the J end by 4 bases, with 17 bases between. The CDR3 consists of 16 residues. Per the germline V gene, CDR1 is SGHNT and CDR2 is YYREEE (reference sequence). The chain's CDR3 is CASSLAGGAVSYEQYF. CDR3 DNA: TGTGCCAGCAGCTTGGCTGGGGGCGCGGTATCGTACGAGCAGTACTTC. The full variable domain, rest sourced from reference TRBV5-4 and TRBJ2-7, is ETGVTQSPTHLIKTRGQQVTLRCSSQSGHNTVSWYQQALGQGPQFIFQYYREEENGRGNFPPRFSGLQFPNYSSELNVNALELDDSALYLCASSLAGGAVSYEQYFGPGTRLTVT.

On this clone itself: Sequence at one end of the junction differs from germline and may be a read error. The identical CDR3 is also encoded by other nucleotide sequences in the sample. The chain carries TRBV19 and TRBJ2-6, with D unclear. Germline V gene lookup returns CDR1 LNHDA and CDR2 SQIVND (reference sequence). The CDR3 totals 17 residues. The CDR3 coding sequence is TGTGCCAGCAGTATGGGCACCCTAAGCTCTGGGGCCAACGTCCTGACTTTC. Translated: CASSMGTLSSGANVLTF.

The CDR3 DNA follows: TGTGCCAGCAGCATTACACCGTCTAGCTCCTACAATGAGCAGTTCTTC. Translation gives CASSITPSSSYNEQFF. This chain links TRBV5-6 with TRBJ2-1; the D is unclear. The CDR3 consists of 16 residues. Germline assignment: CDR1 SGHDT and CDR2 YYEEEE. Trimming cost V 4 bases and J 0 bases, with 14 bases left between them.

A remark on this clone: The junction departs from the called germline gene at one end, perhaps through a read error. The V and J genes are TRBV5-1 and TRBJ1-4; 7 bases match TRBD1. Germline V CDR1 and CDR2: SGHRS, YFSETQ. CDR3 size: 15 residues. The CDR3 reads CANSFKGATNEKLFF. DNA for the CDR3: TGCGCCAACAGCTTCAAGGGGGCCACTAATGAAAAACTGTTTTTT.

The chain joins TRBV27 to TRBJ2-6; tentatively, D is TRBD2 (5 bases). V lost 3 bases, J lost 7 bases, and 13 bases lay in between. This CDR3 is built from 15 residues. CDR1 is MNHEY, CDR2 SMNVEV, per germline (reference sequence). The CDR3 loop is CASSLRAQAANVLTF. In nucleotides, the CDR3 is TGTGCCAGCAGTTTGAGGGCCCAGGCAGCCAACGTCCTGACTTTC.

The rearrangement joins TRBV28 to TRBJ2-7; D uncertain. This CDR3 is built from 13 residues. Germline CDR1 MDHEN, CDR2 SYDVKM. Trimming cost V 5 bases and J 2 bases, with 10 bases left between them. CDR3 nucleotide sequence: TGTGCCAGCAGTCTGGGCCTACCCTACGAGCAGTACTTC. Amino acids: CASSLGLPYEQYF.

This chain uses TRBV6-5 with TRBJ1-1; D not certain. V was clipped by 6 bases and J by 4 bases, with 12 bases between them. This CDR3 is 13 amino acids long. Germline V CDR1 and CDR2: MNHEY, SVGAGI. The CDR3 DNA follows: TGTGCCAGCAGGAGGGTCTGGGGCACTGAAGCTTTCTTT. Protein product: CASRRVWGTEAFF.

The chain combines TRBV27 with TRBJ1-5; 8 bases match TRBD1. The CDR3 loop spans 17 amino acids. The V segment lost 6 bases and the J segment 6 bases; nucleotides outside the gene matches: 16. The V gene's germline CDR1 is MNHEY and CDR2 SMNVEV (reference sequence). The CDR3 spells CASSPWGTTGASQPQHF. CDR3 DNA: TGTGCCAGCAGCCCCTGGGGGACGACAGGGGCGAGTCAGCCCCAGCATTTT.

Written as DNA, the CDR3 is TGTGCCAGCAGCTTAGAAGGGGGCCGGGGCACCGGGGAGCTGTTTTTT. It yields the protein CASSLEGGRGTGELFF. The chain couples TRBV7-6 to TRBJ2-2; 7 positions agree with TRBD1. The germline gives CDR1 SGHVS, CDR2 FNYEAQ. The CDR3 covers 16 residues. Losses at the gene ends were 1 base for V and 4 bases for J; bases not matched to a gene: 6.

V is TRBV6-5 and J is TRBJ1-1, with a tentative D call TRBD1 (6 bases). Trimming pared 10 bases from V and 5 bases from J, leaving 11 bases between. This CDR3 is built from 11 residues. Germline-derived CDR1 and CDR2 are MNHEY and SVGAGI. CDR3 bases: TGTGCCACCATCAGGGGTACTGAAGCTTTCTTT. This gives the protein CATIRGTEAFF.

The chain couples TRBV7-9 to TRBJ2-5; weak D call: TRBD2 (6 bases). The end of the DNA aligns better with TRBJ2-7, so the J call may be wrong. CDR1 and CDR2 (germline): SEHNR, FQNEAQ (reference sequence). There are 15 residues in the CDR3. The CDR3 loop is CASSLPGGSSYEQYF. The CDR3 DNA follows: TGTGCCAGCAGCTTACCCGGGGGAAGCTCCTACGAGCAGTACTTC.